The entry below gives a single T cell receptor (beta chain) sequence along with its context. The antigen remains undetermined. Its ends do not fully match the called genes, so a read error is possible. TCRdb redid the calling of the 5' RACE reads with MiXCR, one entry per CDR3 protein. The sample yields roughly 500,000 distinct CDR3 sequences, less than 20% seen once. The sample is drawn from a study of T cells after yellow fever vaccination. Findings of the study overall: Researchers cautioned that FACS-sorted repertoires could harbor abundant clonotypes contaminating from the bulk population. Among all clonotypes, a small share was observed in both CD4 and CD8 compartments. Clones that expanded after primary vaccination mostly reappeared after the booster (96% CD4, 80% to 90% CD8).

The CDR3 extends over 13 amino acids. The germline V gene has CDR1 DFQATT and CDR2 SNEGSKA (reference sequence). This clonotype was sampled from a man aged 25-45 years who received the YFV17D yellow fever vaccine. The gene calls are TRBV20-1 and TRBJ2-3, with TRBD2 matching 8 bases. The source material was PBMCs, sampled 15 days after the yellow fever booster vaccination. CDR3 residues: CSARAGGTDAQYF. For the CDR3, the DNA is TGCAGTGCTAGGGCGGGAGGCACAGATGCGCAGTATTTT.